The 32 T cell receptor beta chains presented below share a single source sample, sequenced in a study of OX40 agonist ivuxolimab in advanced cancers. Sequencing was performed with immunoSEQ multiplex PCR; in TCRdb, only in-frame clones are kept and a portion is missing. The sample consists of 40,000 to 50,000 clones, about 86% of them appearing once. The sequencing used CD4+ or CD8+ T cells sorted from blood, collected in a trial of the OX40 agonist ivuxolimab. The source of these receptors is an adult with an advanced solid tumor such as melanoma, head and neck, liver or kidney cancer.

The V and J genes are TRBV7-8 and TRBJ2-1, with 9 bases lining up with TRBD2. V shed 0 bases and J 5 bases; nucleotides not matched to a gene: 5. The CDR3 length is 16 residues. The germline gives CDR1 SGHVS, CDR2 FQNEAQ. The CDR3 here is CASSLAMASGDNEQFF. The CDR3 bases are TGTGCCAGCAGCTTAGCGATGGCTAGCGGGGACAATGAGCAGTTCTTC. Full variable domain (missing parts from reference TRBV7-8 and TRBJ2-1): GAGVSQSPRYKVAKRGQDVALRCDPISGHVSLFWYQQALGQGPEFLTYFQNEAQLDKSGLPSDRFFAERPEGSVSTLKIQRTQQEDSAVYLCASSLAMASGDNEQFFGPGTRLTVL.

The gene calls are TRBV4-1 and TRBJ1-1; TRBD1 matches 9 bases. The J segment lost 1 base and the V segment lost 0 bases, leaving 9 bases of the junction unmatched. CDR3 length: 18 residues. From germline, CDR1 is MGHRA and CDR2 YSYEKL. CDR3 residues: CASSQDHYRGRTNTEAFF. DNA for the CDR3: TGCGCCAGCAGCCAAGACCACTACAGGGGGCGTACGAACACTGAAGCTTTCTTT.

The chain uses TRBV5-4 and TRBJ2-5, with D possibly TRBD1 on 6 matching bases. Germline V gene lookup returns CDR1 SGHNT and CDR2 YYREEE (reference sequence). Trimming shortened V by 0 bases and J by 4 bases, and 13 bases separated the two germline ends. The CDR3 consists of 15 residues. This CDR3 reads CASSLATQGGETQYF. The CDR3 DNA follows: TGTGCCAGCAGCTTGGCCACACAGGGCGGAGAGACCCAGTACTTC.

The rearrangement uses TRBV9 and TRBJ2-2, with D possibly TRBD1 on 7 matching bases. In germline, CDR1 is SGDLS, CDR2 YYNGEE. The ends were cut back, 4 bases at V and 4 bases at J, with 17 bases in the middle. CDR3 length equals 16 residues. The CDR3 nucleotides read TGTGCCAGCAGCCCAGGGGGGACTGGCTCCACCGGGGAGCTGTTTTTT. It yields the protein CASSPGGTGSTGELFF.

The V call is TRBV7-9, the J call TRBJ2-7; 8 bases agree with TRBD1. V lost 1 base and J lost 7; bases outside the gene matches: 12. The CDR3 has 16 amino acids. From germline, CDR1 is SEHNR and CDR2 FQNEAQ (reference sequence). CDR3 coding DNA: TGTGCCAGCAGCTTAGTAGTTGGTGGACAGGGTGTTGAGCAGTACTTC. Translation: CASSLVVGGQGVEQYF. Full variable domain (missing parts from reference TRBV7-9 and TRBJ2-7): DTGVSQNPRHKITKRGQNVTFRCDPISEHNRLYWYRQTLGQGPEFLTYFQNEAQLEKSRLLSDRFSAERPKGSFSTLEIQRTEQGDSAMYLCASSLVVGGQGVEQYFGPGTRLTVT.

The CDR3 DNA reads as TGCAGCGTCGCGACAGGGAGTCCAGATACGCAGTATTTT. Protein sequence: CSVATGSPDTQYF. J is TRBJ2-3 and V is TRBV29-1; 7 bases line up with TRBD1. CDR3 size: 13 residues. J gave up 4 bases and V 6 bases, and 7 bases lay outside the gene matches. Germline CDR1 SQVTM, CDR2 ANQGSEA.

This chain links TRBV5-4 with TRBJ2-3; 16 positions agree with TRBD2. The CDR3 runs to 19 residues. Trimming cost V 3 bases and J 0 bases; bases outside gene matches: 7. Germline V lookup: CDR1 SGHNT, CDR2 YYREEE (reference sequence). CDR3 nucleotides: TGTGCCAGCAGCTCCGGGACTAGCGGGGGGGCTCGTAGCACAGATACGCAGTATTTT. Amino acid sequence: CASSSGTSGGARSTDTQYF.

The genes are TRBV5-1 and TRBJ1-1; 7 nucleotides align to TRBD1. Germline loops: CDR1 SGHRS, CDR2 YFSETQ. CDR3 length: 15 residues. Germline trimming cut 2 bases from V and 1 base from J; bases unmatched to any gene: 5. CDR3 DNA sequence: TGCGCCAGCAGCTTCACAGGGGCCAAGAACACTGAAGCTTTCTTT. It translates to CASSFTGAKNTEAFF.

The chain links TRBV7-9 to TRBJ1-2, with a possible D match to TRBD1 (6 bases). The ends were cut back, 7 bases at V and 8 bases at J, with 17 bases in the middle. The CDR3 has 13 residues. From germline, CDR1 is SEHNR and CDR2 FQNEAQ (reference sequence). CDR3 loop: CASIHQVGGGYTF. Here the CDR3 DNA reads TGTGCCAGCATCCATCAGGTGGGGGGCGGCTACACCTTC. The whole variable domain, filled in from reference TRBV7-9 and TRBJ1-2, reads DTGVSQNPRHKITKRGQNVTFRCDPISEHNRLYWYRQTLGQGPEFLTYFQNEAQLEKSRLLSDRFSAERPKGSFSTLEIQRTEQGDSAMYLCASIHQVGGGYTFGSGTRLTVV.

The chain is built from TRBV6-1 and TRBJ1-5; the match to TRBD1 covers 11 bases. From germline, CDR1 is MNHNS and CDR2 SASEGT. This CDR3 is 15 amino acids long. Unmatched junction bases numbered 6, after V lost 5 bases and J lost 6 bases. The CDR3 DNA sequence: TGTGCCAGCAGTACTGGACAGGGGGCGAGTCAGCCCCAGCATTTT. Translation: CASSTGQGASQPQHF.

This clone was seen just once. This chain connects TRBV21-1 to TRBJ1-1. TRBV21-1 corresponds to a pseudogene. The CDR3 totals 18 residues. Written as DNA, the CDR3 is TGTGCCAGCAGCAAAGAGGGGCGGGAGTTCTGGGGGGACACTGAAGCTTTCTTT. Its protein is CASSKEGREFWGDTEAFF.

The rearrangement links TRBV11-3 to TRBJ2-2; 7 nucleotides agree with TRBD1. The germline CDR1 and CDR2 sequences are SGHNT and YENEEA. The CDR3 runs to 15 residues. With 1 base clipped from V and 4 bases from J, the junction kept 3 bases outside the gene matches. The CDR3 protein is CASSLGQGVTGELFF. In nucleotides, the CDR3 is TGTGCCAGCAGCTTAGGACAGGGCGTCACCGGGGAGCTGTTTTTT.

This clone was seen more than once but under ten times. The rearrangement uses TRBV7-3 and TRBJ1-2, with 7 bases matching TRBD1. The V segment lost 5 bases and the J segment 8 bases; nucleotides outside the gene matches: 5. The CDR3 is made up of 12 amino acids. In germline, CDR1 is SGHTA, CDR2 FQGTGA. The CDR3 spells CASSVYRGGYTF. The CDR3, as DNA: TGTGCCAGCAGCGTATACAGGGGAGGCTACACCTTC.

The CDR3 loop is CASSVSGGNTEAFF. The CDR3 DNA is TGTGCCAGCAGTGTTTCGGGAGGGAACACTGAAGCTTTCTTT. V is TRBV6-1 and J is TRBJ1-1, with D hard to call. The germline CDR1 and CDR2 sequences are MNHNS and SASEGT. The ends were cut back, 4 bases at V and 1 base at J, with 10 bases in the middle. The CDR3 contains 14 residues.

The chain couples TRBV7-9 to TRBJ2-5; 12 nucleotides agree with TRBD2. Germline CDR1 and CDR2: SEHNR and FQNEAQ (reference sequence). There are 15 residues in the CDR3. The J segment lost 3 bases and the V segment lost 6 bases, leaving 5 bases of the junction unmatched. The CDR3 is CASRVGLAGKETQYF. In DNA form, the CDR3 reads TGTGCCAGCAGGGTGGGACTAGCGGGTAAAGAGACCCAGTACTTC.

In this sample, this clone turned up once. The chain recombines TRBV7-8 with TRBJ1-1, with 8 bases matching TRBD1. This CDR3 is built from 13 residues. The germline gives CDR1 SGHVS, CDR2 FQNEAQ. J was trimmed by 4 bases and V by 3 bases; bases with no gene match: 1. The CDR3 is CASSLGQATEAFF. The CDR3 DNA sequence: TGTGCCAGCAGCTTGGGACAGGCCACTGAAGCTTTCTTT. Variable domain in full (rest from reference TRBV7-8 and TRBJ1-1): GAGVSQSPRYKVAKRGQDVALRCDPISGHVSLFWYQQALGQGPEFLTYFQNEAQLDKSGLPSDRFFAERPEGSVSTLKIQRTQQEDSAVYLCASSLGQATEAFFGQGTRLTVV.

The gene calls are TRBV5-1 and TRBJ2-5; TRBD1 or TRBD2 may be the D gene (5 bases each). This CDR3 comprises 14 residues. Germline V lookup: CDR1 SGHRS, CDR2 YFSETQ. V lost 3 bases, J lost 5 bases, and 14 bases lay in between. CDR3 DNA: TGCGCCAGCAGCTCCGGGACGACGCGGGAGACCCAGTACTTC. It encodes CASSSGTTRETQYF.

The chain combines TRBV30 with TRBJ1-4; possibly TRBD1 for D (5 bases). Trimming shortened V by 2 bases and J by 8 bases, and 12 bases separated the two germline ends. The CDR3 is 13 amino acids. Germline V gives CDR1 GTSNPN, CDR2 SVGIG (reference sequence). CDR3 loop: CAWSPGAAEKLFF. DNA for the CDR3: TGTGCCTGGAGTCCTGGGGCGGCGGAAAAACTGTTTTTT.

The chain employs TRBV7-2 and TRBJ2-5; TRBD1 aligns across 8 bases. With V trimmed by 6 bases and J by 5 bases, 5 bases remained unmatched. Germline loops: CDR1 SGHTA, CDR2 FQGNSA. This CDR3 comprises 13 residues. This CDR3 reads CASSRTGRETQYF. CDR3 coding DNA: TGTGCCAGCAGTCGGACAGGGCGGGAGACCCAGTACTTC.

This rearrangement joins TRBV13 to TRBJ2-1; D possibly matches TRBD1 or TRBD2 (7 bases each). Looked up from germline, CDR1 is PRHDT and CDR2 is FYEKMQ (reference sequence). Deletions cut 6 bases from V and 8 bases from J, with 14 bases between. CDR3 length equals 13 residues. CDR3 sequence: CASSDREGDEQFF. Written as DNA, the CDR3 is TGTGCCAGCAGTGACAGGGAGGGAGATGAGCAGTTCTTC.

The rearrangement uses TRBV6-6 and TRBJ2-7; 8 bases agree with TRBD1. This CDR3 region has 14 residues. Trimming cost V 7 bases and J 0 bases; bases outside gene matches: 5. Germline V gene sequence: CDR1 MNHNY, CDR2 SVGAGI (reference sequence). This CDR3 is CASTLGTGSYEQYF. The CDR3 DNA reads as TGTGCCAGCACCCTCGGGACAGGCTCCTACGAGCAGTACTTC.

This sequence joins TRBV28 and TRBJ2-5, with 7 bases aligning to TRBD1. Germline V gives CDR1 MDHEN, CDR2 SYDVKM. The CDR3 has 13 residues. The V and J ends lost 10 bases and 5 bases, in that order; junction bases with no gene match: 10. The CDR3 loop is CATNRGPGETQYF. Written as DNA, the CDR3 is TGTGCCACCAACAGGGGACCTGGCGAGACCCAGTACTTC.

This clone was observed once. The chain carries TRBV5-1 and TRBJ1-5; tentatively, D is TRBD1 (5 bases). Germline V gene lookup returns CDR1 SGHRS and CDR2 YFSETQ. The CDR3 runs to 15 residues. V lost 5 bases and J 0 bases, leaving 12 bases between the germline ends. The DNA for the CDR3 is TGCGCCAGCAGAGAAGGGGTGGGTAGCAATCAGCCCCAGCATTTT. This codes for CASREGVGSNQPQHF.

The CDR3 nucleotides are TGTGCCAGTAGTGACGGACAGGGCAATCAGCCCCAGCATTTT. Its translation is CASSDGQGNQPQHF. The chain carries TRBV19 and TRBJ1-5, with TRBD1 matching over 7 bases. Germline-derived CDR1 and CDR2 are LNHDA and SQIVND (reference sequence). V trimming: 5 bases; J trimming: 2 bases; junction bases outside the gene matches: 3. CDR3 length: 14 amino acids.

The rearrangement uses TRBV6-1 and TRBJ2-5; D is undetermined. The germline V gene encodes CDR1 MNHNS and CDR2 SASEGT. CDR3 length equals 12 residues. Trimming took 4 bases from V and 5 from J, leaving 8 bases between them. CDR3 region: CASSASGETQYF. In DNA form, the CDR3 reads TGTGCCAGCAGTGCCTCCGGCGAGACCCAGTACTTC.

The chain is built from TRBV6-5 and TRBJ1-2; D is ambiguous. Germline values: CDR1 MNHEY, CDR2 SVGAGI. The CDR3 runs to 13 residues. V was shortened by 2 bases and J by 5 bases, with 9 bases between the two germline ends. The CDR3 region has the DNA TGTGCCAGCAGTTACGCGCCACAGTATGGCTACACCTTC. Protein product: CASSYAPQYGYTF.

The chain couples TRBV10-3 to TRBJ1-3; a weak D match, TRBD1 (6 bases). The CDR3 loop spans 15 amino acids. V was clipped by 10 bases and J by 0 bases, with 16 bases between them. CDR1 and CDR2 from the germline V gene are ENHRY and SYGVKD. The CDR3 is CATRTESHSGNTIYF. CDR3 DNA sequence: TGTGCCACCCGGACAGAAAGTCACTCTGGAAACACCATATATTTT.

The chain recombines TRBV27 with TRBJ1-5; unclear D gene. The CDR3 loop spans 10 amino acids. CDR1 and CDR2 (germline): MNHEY, SMNVEV (reference sequence). Trimming cost V 8 bases and J 7 bases, with 6 bases left between them. CDR3 sequence reads: CASGRQPQHF. CDR3 DNA sequence: TGTGCCAGCGGGAGGCAGCCCCAGCATTTT.

DNA of the CDR3: TGTGCCAGCAGGACGGGACGAATGAACACTGAAGCTTTCTTT. Its translation: CASRTGRMNTEAFF. This sequence joins TRBV6-4 and TRBJ1-1; weak D call: TRBD1 (5 bases). The CDR3 runs to 14 residues. V was trimmed by 6 bases and J by 0 bases, leaving 11 bases between them. Germline V CDR1 and CDR2: MRHNA, SNTAGT.

Here the CDR3 reads CASSPPTSSDEQYF. CDR3 in DNA: TGTGCCAGCAGCCCCCCTACGTCTAGTGACGAGCAGTACTTC. V is TRBV25-1 and J is TRBJ2-7; D remains unclear. Between the trimmed V and J ends, which lost 6 bases and 5 bases, there was a span of 17 bases. This CDR3 contains 14 residues. Germline CDR1 MGHDK, CDR2 SYGVNS.

This rearrangement joins TRBV28 to TRBJ1-2; D is possibly TRBD1 (6 bases). Between the trimmed V and J ends, which lost 11 bases and 3 bases, there was a span of 16 bases. The CDR3 totals 13 residues. In germline, CDR1 is MDHEN, CDR2 SYDVKM. The CDR3 is CAVRDTSYYGYTF. The DNA for the CDR3 is TGTGCCGTCCGGGACACCTCATACTATGGCTACACCTTC.

The chain employs TRBV7-9 and TRBJ2-2; weak D call: TRBD1 (6 bases). Germline CDR1 and CDR2: SEHNR and FQNEAQ (reference sequence). V lost 5 bases and J 1 base, leaving 14 bases between the germline ends. There are 16 residues in the CDR3. CDR3 sequence: CASSLPMGQNTGELFF. As DNA, the CDR3 is TGTGCCAGCAGCCTCCCCATGGGACAGAACACCGGGGAGCTGTTTTTT.